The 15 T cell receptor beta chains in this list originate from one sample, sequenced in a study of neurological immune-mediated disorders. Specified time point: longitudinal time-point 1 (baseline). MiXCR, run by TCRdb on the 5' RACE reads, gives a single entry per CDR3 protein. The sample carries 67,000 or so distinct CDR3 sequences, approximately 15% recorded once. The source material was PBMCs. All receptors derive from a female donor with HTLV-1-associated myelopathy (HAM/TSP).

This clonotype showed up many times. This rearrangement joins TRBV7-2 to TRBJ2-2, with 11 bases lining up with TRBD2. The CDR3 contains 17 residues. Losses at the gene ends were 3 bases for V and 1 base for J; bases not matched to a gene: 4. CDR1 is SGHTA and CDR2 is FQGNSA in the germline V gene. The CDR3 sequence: CASSFPSGGRNTGELFF. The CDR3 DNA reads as TGTGCCAGCAGCTTCCCTAGCGGGGGGCGGAACACCGGGGAGCTGTTTTTT.

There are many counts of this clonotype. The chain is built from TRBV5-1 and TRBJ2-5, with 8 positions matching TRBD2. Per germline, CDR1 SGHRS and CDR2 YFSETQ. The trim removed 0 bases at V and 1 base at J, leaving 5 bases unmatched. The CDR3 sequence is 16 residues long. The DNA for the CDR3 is TGCGCCAGCAGCTTGGCAGTAGCGGGGCTCCAAGAGACCCAGTACTTC. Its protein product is CASSLAVAGLQETQYF.

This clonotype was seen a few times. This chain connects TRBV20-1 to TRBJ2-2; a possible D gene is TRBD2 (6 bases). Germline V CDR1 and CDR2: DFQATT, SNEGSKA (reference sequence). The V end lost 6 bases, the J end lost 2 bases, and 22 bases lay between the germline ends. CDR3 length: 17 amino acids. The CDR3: CSANRLTGDSNTGELFF. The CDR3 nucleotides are TGCAGTGCAAACAGACTGACGGGGGATTCAAACACCGGGGAGCTGTTTTTT.

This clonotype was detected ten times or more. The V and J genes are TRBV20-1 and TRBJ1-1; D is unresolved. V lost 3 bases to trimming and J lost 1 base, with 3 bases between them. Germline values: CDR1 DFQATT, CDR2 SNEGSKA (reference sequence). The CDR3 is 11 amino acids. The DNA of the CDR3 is TGCAGTGCTAGGGGGAACACTGAAGCTTTCTTT. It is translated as CSARGNTEAFF.

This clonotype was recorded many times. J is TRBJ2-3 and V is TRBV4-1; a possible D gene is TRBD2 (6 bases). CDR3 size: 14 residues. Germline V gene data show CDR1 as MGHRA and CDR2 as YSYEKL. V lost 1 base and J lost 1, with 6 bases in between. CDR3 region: CASSQGGGTDTQYF. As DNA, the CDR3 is TGCGCCAGCAGCCAAGGGGGGGGCACAGATACGCAGTATTTT.

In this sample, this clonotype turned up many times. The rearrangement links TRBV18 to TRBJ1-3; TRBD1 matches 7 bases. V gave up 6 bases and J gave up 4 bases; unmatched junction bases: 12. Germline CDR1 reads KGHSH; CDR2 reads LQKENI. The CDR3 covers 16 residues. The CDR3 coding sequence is TGTGCCAGCTCTATCTATCCGCCGGGACAGGGAAACACCATATATTTT. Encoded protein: CASSIYPPGQGNTIYF. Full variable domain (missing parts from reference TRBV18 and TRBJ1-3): NAGVMQNPRHLVRRRGQEARLRCSPMKGHSHVYWYRQLPEEGLKFMVYLQKENIIDESGMPKERFSAEFPKEGPSILRIQQVVRGDSAAYFCASSIYPPGQGNTIYFGEGSWLTVV.

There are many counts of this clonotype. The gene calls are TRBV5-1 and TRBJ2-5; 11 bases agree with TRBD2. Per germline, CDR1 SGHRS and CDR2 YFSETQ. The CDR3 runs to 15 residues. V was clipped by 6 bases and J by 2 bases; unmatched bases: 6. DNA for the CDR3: TGCGCCAGCACCGGGACTAGCGGCCTACAAGAGACCCAGTACTTC. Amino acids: CASTGTSGLQETQYF.

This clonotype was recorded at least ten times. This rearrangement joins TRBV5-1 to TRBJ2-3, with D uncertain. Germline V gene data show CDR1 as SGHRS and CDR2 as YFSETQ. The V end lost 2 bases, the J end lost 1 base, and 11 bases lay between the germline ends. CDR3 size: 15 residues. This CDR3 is CASSFNTPGTDTQYF. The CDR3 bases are TGCGCCAGCAGCTTTAACACTCCCGGCACAGATACGCAGTATTTT.

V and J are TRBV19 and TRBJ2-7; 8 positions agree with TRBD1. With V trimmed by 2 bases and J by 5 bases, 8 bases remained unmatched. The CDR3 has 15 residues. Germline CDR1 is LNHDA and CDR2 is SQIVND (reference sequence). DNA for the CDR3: TGTGCCAGTAGTATACCCAGGGGGCGCTTGAACGAGCAGTACTTC. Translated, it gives CASSIPRGRLNEQYF.

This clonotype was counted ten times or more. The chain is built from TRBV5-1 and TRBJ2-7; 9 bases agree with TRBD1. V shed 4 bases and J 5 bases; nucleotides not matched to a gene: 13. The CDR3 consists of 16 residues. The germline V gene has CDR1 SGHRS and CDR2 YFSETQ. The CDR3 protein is CASSGFPGQGIHEQYF. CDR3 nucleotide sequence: TGCGCCAGCAGCGGTTTCCCGGGACAGGGTATCCACGAGCAGTACTTC.

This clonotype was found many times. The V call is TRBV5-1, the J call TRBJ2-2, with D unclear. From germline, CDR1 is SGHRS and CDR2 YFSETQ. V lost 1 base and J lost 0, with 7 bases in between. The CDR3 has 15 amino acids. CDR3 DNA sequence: TGCGCCAGCAGCTTGCCTTCTACGAACACCGGGGAGCTGTTTTTT. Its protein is CASSLPSTNTGELFF.

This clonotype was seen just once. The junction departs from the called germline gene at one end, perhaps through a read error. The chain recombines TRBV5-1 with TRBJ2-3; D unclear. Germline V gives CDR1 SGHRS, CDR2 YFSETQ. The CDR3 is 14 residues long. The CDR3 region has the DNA TGCGCCAGCAGCTTGGCGGGCAGCACAGATGCGCAGTATTTT. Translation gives CASSLAGSTDAQYF.

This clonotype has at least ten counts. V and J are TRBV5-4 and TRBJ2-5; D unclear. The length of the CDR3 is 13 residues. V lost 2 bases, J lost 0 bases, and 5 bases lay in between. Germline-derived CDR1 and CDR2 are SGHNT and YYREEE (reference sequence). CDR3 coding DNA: TGTGCCAGCAGCTTAACGTACCAAGAGACCCAGTACTTC. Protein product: CASSLTYQETQYF.

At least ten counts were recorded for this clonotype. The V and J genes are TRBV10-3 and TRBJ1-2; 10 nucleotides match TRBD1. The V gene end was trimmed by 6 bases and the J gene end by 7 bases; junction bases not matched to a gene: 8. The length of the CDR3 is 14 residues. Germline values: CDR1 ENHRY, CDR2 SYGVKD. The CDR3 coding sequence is TGTGCCATCAGCAAGGGACAGGGGAGGTCTGGCTACACCTTC. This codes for CAISKGQGRSGYTF.

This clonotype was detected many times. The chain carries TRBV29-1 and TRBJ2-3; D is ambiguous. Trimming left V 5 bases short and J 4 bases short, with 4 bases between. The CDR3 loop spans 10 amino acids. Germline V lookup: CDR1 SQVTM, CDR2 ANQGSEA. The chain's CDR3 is CSVQSDTQYF. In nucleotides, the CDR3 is TGCAGCGTTCAATCAGATACGCAGTATTTT.